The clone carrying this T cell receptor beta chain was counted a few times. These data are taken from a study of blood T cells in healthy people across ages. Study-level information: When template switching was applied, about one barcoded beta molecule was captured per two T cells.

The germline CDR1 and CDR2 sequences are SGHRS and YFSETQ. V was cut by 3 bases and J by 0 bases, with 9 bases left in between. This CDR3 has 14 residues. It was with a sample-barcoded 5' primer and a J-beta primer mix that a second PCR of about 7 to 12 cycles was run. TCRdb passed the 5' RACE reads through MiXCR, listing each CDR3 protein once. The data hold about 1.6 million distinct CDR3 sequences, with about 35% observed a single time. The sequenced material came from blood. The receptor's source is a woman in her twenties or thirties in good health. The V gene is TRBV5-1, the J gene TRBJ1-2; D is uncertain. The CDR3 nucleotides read TGCGCCAGCAGCTCGGAAGGATCTAACTATGGCTACACCTTC. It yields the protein CASSSEGSNYGYTF.